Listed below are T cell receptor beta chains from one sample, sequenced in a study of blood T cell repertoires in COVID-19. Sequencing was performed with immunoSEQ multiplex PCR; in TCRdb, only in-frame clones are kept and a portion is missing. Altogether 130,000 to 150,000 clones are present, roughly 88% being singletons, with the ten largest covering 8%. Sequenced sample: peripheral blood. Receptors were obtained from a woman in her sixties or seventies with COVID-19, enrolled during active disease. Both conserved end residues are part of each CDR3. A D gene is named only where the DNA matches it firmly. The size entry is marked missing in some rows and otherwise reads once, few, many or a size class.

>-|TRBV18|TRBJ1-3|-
TGTGCCAGCTCACCACCGGGGCACGGATCTCGGAACACCATATATTTT
CASSPPGHGSRNTIYF
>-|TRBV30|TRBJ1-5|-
TGTGCCTGGAGTACGAGCAGGGTTGGGAGCAATCAGCCCCAGCATTTT
CAWSTSRVGSNQPQHF
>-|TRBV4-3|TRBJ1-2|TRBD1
TGCGCCAGCAGCCAAGAGGGGACAGGCGTAGGCTACACCTTC
CASSQEGTGVGYTF
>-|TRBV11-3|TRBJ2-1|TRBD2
TGTGCCAGCAGCCTCGGGGGGGATCTCAATGAGCAGTTCTTC
CASSLGGDLNEQFF
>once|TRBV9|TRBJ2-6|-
TGTGCCAGCAGCGTAGGTCTGCCGAGGTCTGGGGCCAACGTCCTGACTTTC
CASSVGLPRSGANVLTF
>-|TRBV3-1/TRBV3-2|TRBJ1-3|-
TGTGCCAGCAGCCGGGGATCGGGAGAAGGAAACACCATATATTTT
CASSRGSGEGNTIYF
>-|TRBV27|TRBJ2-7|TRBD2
TGTGCCAGCAGTTTAGCCGGGGCGGGGGGGCCCCCCTACGAGCAGTACTTC
CASSLAGAGGPPYEQYF
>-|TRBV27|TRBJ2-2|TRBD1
TGTGCCAGCAGTTTCCGGACAGGGGTAACCGGGGAGCTGTTTTTT
CASSFRTGVTGELFF
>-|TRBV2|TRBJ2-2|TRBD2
TGTGCCAGCAGTGTAGGAGCGGGGGCCAACACCGGGGAGCTGTTTTTT
CASSVGAGANTGELFF
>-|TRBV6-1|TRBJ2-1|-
TGTGCCAGCAGTGAGCTAGGCGGTGAGCAGTTCTTC
CASSELGGEQFF
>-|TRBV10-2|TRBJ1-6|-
TGCGCCAGCAGCCGAGGGCCGAATTCACCCCTCCACTTT
CASSRGPNSPLHF
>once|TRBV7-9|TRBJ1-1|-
TGTGCCAGCAGCTTGAACAGAATGAACACTGAAGCTTTCTTT
CASSLNRMNTEAFF
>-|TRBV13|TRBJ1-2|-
TGTGCCAGCAGCCTAGCGGGTGTCGATGGCTACACCTTC
CASSLAGVDGYTF
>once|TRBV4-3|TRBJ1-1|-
TGCGCCAGCAGCCGAGGGGGTGGCAGGCCTGACACTGAAGCTTTCTTT
CASSRGGGRPDTEAFF
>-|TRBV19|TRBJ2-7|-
TGTGCCAGTAGTTTTACAGGGCCGCCCTACGAGCAGTACTTC
CASSFTGPPYEQYF
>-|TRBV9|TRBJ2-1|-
TGTGCCAGCAGCGTAGCTAAGAGAAGTGAGCAGTTCTTC
CASSVAKRSEQFF
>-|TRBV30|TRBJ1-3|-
TGTGCCTGGTCACCCCAGAGGTCTACTGGAAACACCATATATTTT
CAWSPQRSTGNTIYF
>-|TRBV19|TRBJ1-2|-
TGTGCCAGTAGTATGAATGTAATCGGCTATGGCTACACCTTC
CASSMNVIGYGYTF
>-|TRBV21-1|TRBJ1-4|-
TGTGCCAGCAGCAAAGGCCAGCGCTCGAATGAAAAACTGTTTTTT
CASSKGQRSNEKLFF
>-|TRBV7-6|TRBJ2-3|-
TGTGCCAGCAGCTTATTCTCTGTGACTACAGATACGCAGTATTTT
CASSLFSVTTDTQYF
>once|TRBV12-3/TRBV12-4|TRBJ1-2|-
TGTGCCAGCAGTTTAGGGACACTGGTGAACTTC
CASSLGTLVNF
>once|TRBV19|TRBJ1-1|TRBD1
TGTGCCAGTAGTATCTACCCCCGGGACAGGGATGAAGCTTTCTTT
CASSIYPRDRDEAFF
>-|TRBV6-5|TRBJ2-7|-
TGTGCCAGCAGTTATCAGCCCGGGGTAGGCTACGAGCAGTACTTC
CASSYQPGVGYEQYF
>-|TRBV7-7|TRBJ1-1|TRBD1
TGTGCTAGCAGCTCCCGGACAGGGCAGAACACTGAAGCTTTCTTT
CASSSRTGQNTEAFF
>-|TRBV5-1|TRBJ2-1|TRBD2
TGCGCCAGCAGCTCATCTAGCGGGGCGGCCCAGAATGAGCAGTTCTTC
CASSSSSGAAQNEQFF
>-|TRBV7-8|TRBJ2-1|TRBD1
TGTGCCAGCAGCCTAGGGGGCCTTTACAATGAGCAGTTCTTC
CASSLGGLYNEQFF
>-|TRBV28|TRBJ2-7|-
TGTGCCAGCAGTTTCATACAGACTACTACCTACGAGCAGTACTTC
CASSFIQTTTYEQYF
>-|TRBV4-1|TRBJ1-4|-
TGCGCCAGCAGCCAAGTCGGAGCAACTAATGAAAAACTGTTTTTT
CASSQVGATNEKLFF
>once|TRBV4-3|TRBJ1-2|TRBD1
TGCGCCAGCAGCCAGCAGACAGGGCATATAGGTGGCTACACCTTC
CASSQQTGHIGGYTF
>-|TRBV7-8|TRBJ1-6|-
TGTGCCAGCAGCATCCCTCGGGACACGACCTATAATTCACCCCTCCACTTT
CASSIPRDTTYNSPLHF
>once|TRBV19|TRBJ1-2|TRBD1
TGTGCCAGTAGTATTAGGGGACAGACGACTTATGGCTACACCTTC
CASSIRGQTTYGYTF
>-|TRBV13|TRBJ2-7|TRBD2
TGTGCCAGCAGCTCCATGGGACTAGCCCGCTACGAGCAGTACTTC
CASSSMGLARYEQYF
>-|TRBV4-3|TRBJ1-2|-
TGCGCCAGCAGCCAAGATAGCGGCAGTCCGGGATATGGCTACACCTTC
CASSQDSGSPGYGYTF
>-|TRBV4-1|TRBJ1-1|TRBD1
TGCGCCAGCAGCCATCCTTTGACAGGGTGGAACACTGAAGCTTTCTTT
CASSHPLTGWNTEAFF
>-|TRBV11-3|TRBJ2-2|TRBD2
TGTGCCAGCAGCTCCCCAGGAGCGGGGGGCCGCACCGGGGAGCTGTTTTTT
CASSSPGAGGRTGELFF
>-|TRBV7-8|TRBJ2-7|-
TGTGCCAGCAGCTTTGCCGGAGTTTACGAGCAGTACTTC
CASSFAGVYEQYF
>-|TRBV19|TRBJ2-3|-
TGTGCCAGTAGTATGAACCCTCGGGCAGATACGCAGTATTTT
CASSMNPRADTQYF
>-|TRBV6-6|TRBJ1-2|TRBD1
TGTGCCAGCAGCCGGGACAGGGGCTATGGCTACACCTTC
CASSRDRGYGYTF
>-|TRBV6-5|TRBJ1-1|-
TGTGCCAGCAGTTTCCGACAGAACACTGAAGCTTTCTTT
CASSFRQNTEAFF
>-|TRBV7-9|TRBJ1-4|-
TGTGCCAGCAGCCTAACAGCGGGTCCTAATGAAAAACTGTTTTTT
CASSLTAGPNEKLFF
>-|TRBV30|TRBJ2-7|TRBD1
TGTGCCTGGAGTGTCCCGGGACAGGGGGCTTACGAGCAGTACTTC
CAWSVPGQGAYEQYF
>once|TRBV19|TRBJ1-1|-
TGTGCCAGTAGTATAGGGTTGAGTACTGAAGCTTTCTTT
CASSIGLSTEAFF
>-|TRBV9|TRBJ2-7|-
TGTGCCAGCAGCCCTCAGTTCGAGCAGTACTTC
CASSPQFEQYF